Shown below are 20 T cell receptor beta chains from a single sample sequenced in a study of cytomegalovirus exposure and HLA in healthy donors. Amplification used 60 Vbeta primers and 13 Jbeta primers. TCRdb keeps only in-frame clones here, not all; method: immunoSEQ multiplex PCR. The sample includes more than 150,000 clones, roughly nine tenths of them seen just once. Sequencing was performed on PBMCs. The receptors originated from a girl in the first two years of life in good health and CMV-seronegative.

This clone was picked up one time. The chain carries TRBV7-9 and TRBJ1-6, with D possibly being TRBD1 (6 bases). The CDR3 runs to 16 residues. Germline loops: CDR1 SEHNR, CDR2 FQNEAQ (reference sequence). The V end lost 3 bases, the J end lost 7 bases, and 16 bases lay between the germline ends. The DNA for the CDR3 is TGTGCCAGCAGCTTGGGGACAACAGGGACGAATTCACCCCTCCACTTT. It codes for CASSLGTTGTNSPLHF.

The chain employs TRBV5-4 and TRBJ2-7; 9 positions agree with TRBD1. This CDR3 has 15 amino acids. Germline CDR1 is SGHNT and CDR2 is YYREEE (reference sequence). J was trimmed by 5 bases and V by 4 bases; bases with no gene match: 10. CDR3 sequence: CASSLDRGAGDEQYF. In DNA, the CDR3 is TGTGCCAGCAGCCTAGACAGGGGGGCAGGGGACGAGCAGTACTTC. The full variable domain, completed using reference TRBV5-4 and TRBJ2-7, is ETGVTQSPTHLIKTRGQQVTLRCSSQSGHNTVSWYQQALGQGPQFIFQYYREEENGRGNFPPRFSGLQFPNYSSELNVNALELDDSALYLCASSLDRGAGDEQYFGPGTRLTVT.

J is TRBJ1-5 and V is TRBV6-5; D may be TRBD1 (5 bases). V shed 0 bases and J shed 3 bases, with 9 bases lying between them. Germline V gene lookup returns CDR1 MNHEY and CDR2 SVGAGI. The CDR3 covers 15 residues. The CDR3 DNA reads TGTGCCAGCAGTTACTCTGGACAATCCAATCAGCCCCAGCATTTT. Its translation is CASSYSGQSNQPQHF.

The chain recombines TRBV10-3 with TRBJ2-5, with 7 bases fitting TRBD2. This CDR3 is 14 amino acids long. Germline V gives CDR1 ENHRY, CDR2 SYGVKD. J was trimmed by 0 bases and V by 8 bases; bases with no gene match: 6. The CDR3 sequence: CAIASGLYQETQYF. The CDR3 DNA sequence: TGTGCCATCGCTAGCGGCCTGTACCAAGAGACCCAGTACTTC.

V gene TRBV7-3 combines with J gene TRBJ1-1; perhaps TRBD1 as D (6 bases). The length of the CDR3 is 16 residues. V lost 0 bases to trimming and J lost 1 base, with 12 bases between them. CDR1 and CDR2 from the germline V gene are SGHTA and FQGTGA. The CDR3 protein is CASSLTGAGKNTEAFF. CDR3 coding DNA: TGTGCCAGCAGCTTAACGGGGGCAGGGAAGAACACTGAAGCTTTCTTT.

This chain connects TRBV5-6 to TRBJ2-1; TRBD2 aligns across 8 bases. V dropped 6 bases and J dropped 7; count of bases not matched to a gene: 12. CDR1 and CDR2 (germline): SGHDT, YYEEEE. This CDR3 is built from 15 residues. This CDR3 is CASTPRGGAYNEQFF. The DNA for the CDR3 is TGTGCCAGCACCCCTCGGGGGGGGGCTTATAATGAGCAGTTCTTC. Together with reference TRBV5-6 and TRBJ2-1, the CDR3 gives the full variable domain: DAGVTQSPTHLIKTRGQQVTLRCSPKSGHDTVSWYQQALGQGPQFIFQYYEEEERQRGNFPDRFSGHQFPNYSSELNVNALLLGDSALYLCASTPRGGAYNEQFFGPGTRLTVL.

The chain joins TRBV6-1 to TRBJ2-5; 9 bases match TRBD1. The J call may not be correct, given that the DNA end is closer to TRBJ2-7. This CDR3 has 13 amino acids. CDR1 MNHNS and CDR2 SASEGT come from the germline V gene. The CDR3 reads CASSRTGEYEQYF. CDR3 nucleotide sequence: TGTGCCAGCAGTCGGACAGGGGAATACGAGCAGTACTTC.

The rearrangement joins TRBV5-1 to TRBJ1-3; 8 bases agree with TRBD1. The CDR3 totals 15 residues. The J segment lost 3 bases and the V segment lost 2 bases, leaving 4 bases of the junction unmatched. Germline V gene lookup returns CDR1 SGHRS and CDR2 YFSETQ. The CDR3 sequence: CASSFDGTGGNTIYF. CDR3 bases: TGCGCCAGCAGCTTTGACGGGACAGGTGGAAACACCATATATTTT.

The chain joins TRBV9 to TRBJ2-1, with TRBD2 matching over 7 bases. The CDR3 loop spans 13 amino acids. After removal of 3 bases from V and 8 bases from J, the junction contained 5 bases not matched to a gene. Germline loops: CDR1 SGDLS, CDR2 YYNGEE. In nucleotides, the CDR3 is TGTGCCAGCAGCGCCGGACTAGTCGATGAGCAGTTCTTC. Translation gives CASSAGLVDEQFF.

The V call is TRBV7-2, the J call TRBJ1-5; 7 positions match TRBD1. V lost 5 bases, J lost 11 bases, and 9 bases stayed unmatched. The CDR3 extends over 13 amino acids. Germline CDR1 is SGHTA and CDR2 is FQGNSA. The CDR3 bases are TGTGCCAGCAGCCAAACAGGGGTCACCGCCCAGCATTTT. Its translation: CASSQTGVTAQHF.

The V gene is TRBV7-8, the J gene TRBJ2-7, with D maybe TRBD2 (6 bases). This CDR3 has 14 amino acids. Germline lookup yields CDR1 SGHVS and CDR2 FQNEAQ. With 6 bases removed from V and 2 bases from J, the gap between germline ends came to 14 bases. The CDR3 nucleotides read TGTGCCAGCAGTGGTGCGGGACCGCCCTACGAGCAGTACTTC. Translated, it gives CASSGAGPPYEQYF.

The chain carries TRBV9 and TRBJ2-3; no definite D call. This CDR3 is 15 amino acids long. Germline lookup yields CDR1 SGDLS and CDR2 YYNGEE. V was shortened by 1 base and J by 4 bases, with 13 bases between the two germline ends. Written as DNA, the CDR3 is TGTGCCAGCAGCGTATACACAGACGGCTCAGATACGCAGTATTTT. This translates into CASSVYTDGSDTQYF.

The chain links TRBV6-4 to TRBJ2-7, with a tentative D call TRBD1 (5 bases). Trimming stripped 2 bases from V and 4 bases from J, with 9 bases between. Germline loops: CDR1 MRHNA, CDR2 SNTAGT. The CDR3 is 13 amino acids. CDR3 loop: CASSDEQAYEQYF. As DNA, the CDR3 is TGTGCCAGCAGTGACGAACAGGCATACGAGCAGTACTTC.

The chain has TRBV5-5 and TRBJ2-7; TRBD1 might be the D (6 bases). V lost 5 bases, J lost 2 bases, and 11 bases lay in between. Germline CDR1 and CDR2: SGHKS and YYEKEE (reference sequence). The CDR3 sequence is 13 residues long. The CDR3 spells CASRPDRPYEQYF. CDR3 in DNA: TGTGCCAGCAGGCCGGACAGACCCTACGAGCAGTACTTC. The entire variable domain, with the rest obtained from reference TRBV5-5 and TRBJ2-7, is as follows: DAGVTQSPTHLIKTRGQQVTLRCSPISGHKSVSWYQQVLGQGPQFIFQYYEKEERGRGNFPDRFSARQFPNYSSELNVNALLLGDSALYLCASRPDRPYEQYFGPGTRLTVT.

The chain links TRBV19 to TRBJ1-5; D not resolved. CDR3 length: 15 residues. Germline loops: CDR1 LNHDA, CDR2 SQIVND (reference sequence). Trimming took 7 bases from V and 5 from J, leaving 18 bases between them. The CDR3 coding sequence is TGTGCCAGTAATAGTAGGAGCAGTTCAGATCAGCCCCAGCATTTT. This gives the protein CASNSRSSSDQPQHF.

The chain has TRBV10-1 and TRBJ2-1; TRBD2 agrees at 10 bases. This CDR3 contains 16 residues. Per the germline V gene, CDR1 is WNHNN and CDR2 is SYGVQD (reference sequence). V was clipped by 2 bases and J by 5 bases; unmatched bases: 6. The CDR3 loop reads CASSEVGLAGDNEQFF. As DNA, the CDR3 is TGCGCCAGCAGTGAGGTCGGGCTAGCGGGGGACAATGAGCAGTTCTTC.

The CDR3 nucleotides are TGTGCCAGAAGCCATTATGGCTACACCTTC. Encoded protein: CARSHYGYTF. The chain is built from TRBV5-3 and TRBJ1-2; D unclear. TRBV5-3 is sorted into the ORF group, with uncertain function. The CDR3 runs to 10 residues. With 4 bases removed from V and 5 bases from J, the gap between germline ends came to 3 bases.

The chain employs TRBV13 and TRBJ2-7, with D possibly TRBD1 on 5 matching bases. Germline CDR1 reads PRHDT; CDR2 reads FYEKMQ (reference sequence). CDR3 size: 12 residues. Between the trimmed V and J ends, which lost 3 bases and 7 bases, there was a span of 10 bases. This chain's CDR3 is CASSFPRDEQYF. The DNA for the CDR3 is TGTGCCAGCAGCTTCCCCAGGGATGAGCAGTACTTC.

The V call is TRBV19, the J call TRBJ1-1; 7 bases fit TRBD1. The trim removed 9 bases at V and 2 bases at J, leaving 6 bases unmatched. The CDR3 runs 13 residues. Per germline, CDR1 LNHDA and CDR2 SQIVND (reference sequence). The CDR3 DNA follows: TGTGCCAGCCAACGGGACAGAAACACTGAAGCTTTCTTT. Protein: CASQRDRNTEAFF.

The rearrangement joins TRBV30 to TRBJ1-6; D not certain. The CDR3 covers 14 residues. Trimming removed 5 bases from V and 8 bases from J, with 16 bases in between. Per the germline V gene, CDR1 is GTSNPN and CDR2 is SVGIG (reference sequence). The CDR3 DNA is TGTGCCTGGGATGATTGGCAGTTCTATTCACCCCTCCACTTT. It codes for CAWDDWQFYSPLHF.